These 11 T cell receptor beta chains share one sample of origin, sequenced in a study of T cell changes during pregnancy in multiple sclerosis. Data came from immunoSEQ multiplex PCR; TCRdb stores just in-frame clones and leaves some out. Found here are 40,000 to 55,000 clones, roughly 90% of them singletons; the top ten hold roughly 4.5%. Sample: peripheral blood, taken in the second trimester of pregnancy. These receptors all stem from a female donor in good health, enrolled as a control in a pregnancy study.

The CDR3 coding sequence is TGCGCCAGCAGCCCAGGACAGATTAACACTGAAGCTTTCTTT. This translates into CASSPGQINTEAFF. The chain links TRBV4-3 to TRBJ1-1, with a tentative D call TRBD1 (6 bases). V lost 4 bases and J lost 2, with 11 bases in between. CDR1 and CDR2 from the germline V gene are LGHNA and YSLEER. This CDR3 region has 14 residues.

This sequence joins TRBV11-2 and TRBJ2-6; the D is unclear. This CDR3 contains 16 residues. Germline V gene sequence: CDR1 SGHAT, CDR2 FQNNGV. The V end was cut by 0 bases, the J end by 5 bases, with 11 bases between. CDR3: CASSLDRRLRANVLTF. The CDR3 coding sequence is TGTGCCAGCAGCTTAGATCGCAGGCTGAGGGCCAACGTCCTGACTTTC.

This chain uses TRBV6-5 with TRBJ2-7, with TRBD2 matching over 9 bases. This CDR3 has 16 residues. The germline CDR1 and CDR2 sequences are MNHEY and SVGAGI. Germline trimming cut 4 bases from V and 7 bases from J; bases unmatched to any gene: 14. CDR3 nucleotides: TGTGCCAGCAGTTCGTTGACTGGCGGGGGGGCCGGGGAGCAGTACTTC. Translating it yields CASSSLTGGGAGEQYF.

The J gene is TRBJ2-5, the V gene TRBV19; TRBD2 agrees at 7 bases. The CDR3 loop spans 13 amino acids. The germline V gene encodes CDR1 LNHDA and CDR2 SQIVND (reference sequence). The V gene end was trimmed by 6 bases and the J gene end by 4 bases; junction bases not matched to a gene: 5. In nucleotides, the CDR3 is TGTGCCAGTAGCCCCACGGGGGGAGAGACCCAGTACTTC. It encodes CASSPTGGETQYF.

The chain is built from TRBV29-1 and TRBJ1-4, with D possibly matching TRBD1 (6 bases). The CDR3 sequence is 13 residues long. Trimming took 4 bases from V and 8 from J, leaving 14 bases between them. Per the germline V gene, CDR1 is SQVTM and CDR2 is ANQGSEA. The CDR3 sequence: CSVVEGVGEKLFF. As DNA, the CDR3 is TGCAGCGTTGTCGAGGGGGTTGGGGAAAAACTGTTTTTT.

The CDR3 reads CASSPYQDNYGYTF. The CDR3 nucleotides read TGCGCCAGCAGCCCTTACCAGGATAACTATGGCTACACCTTC. The chain uses TRBV4-3 and TRBJ1-2; D remains unclear. Germline CDR1 and CDR2: LGHNA and YSLEER. V lost 4 bases, J lost 1 base, and 10 bases lay in between. CDR3 length: 14 amino acids.

This sequence joins TRBV12-5 and TRBJ2-7; perhaps TRBD1 as D (6 bases). This CDR3 region has 13 residues. The germline CDR1 and CDR2 sequences are LGHNT and FRNRAP. The V and J ends lost 5 bases and 3 bases respectively, with 11 bases between them. The CDR3 nucleotides read TGTGCTAGTGGTGGCTGGGACAACTACGAGCAGTACTTC. Its translation is CASGGWDNYEQYF.

The rearrangement uses TRBV9 and TRBJ2-3; TRBD1 is a possible D gene (8 bases). Germline CDR1 reads SGDLS; CDR2 reads YYNGEE. The CDR3 spans 16 residues. V lost 5 bases to trimming and J lost 2 bases, with 18 bases between them. This CDR3 is CASSGRGRGPTDTQYF. The CDR3 DNA reads TGTGCCAGCAGTGGGAGGGGCAGGGGGCCCACAGATACGCAGTATTTT.

The chain links TRBV30 to TRBJ1-1; 7 positions match TRBD1. The germline gives CDR1 GTSNPN, CDR2 SVGIG (reference sequence). The CDR3 length is 13 residues. The V segment lost 5 bases and the J segment 4 bases; nucleotides outside the gene matches: 7. Here the CDR3 reads CAWSRAGGTEAFF. The CDR3 coding sequence is TGTGCCTGGTCGCGGGCAGGGGGCACTGAAGCTTTCTTT.

J is TRBJ1-2 and V is TRBV5-4, with 8 nucleotides matching TRBD1. The CDR3 is made up of 13 amino acids. The germline V gene has CDR1 SGHNT and CDR2 YYREEE (reference sequence). V shed 4 bases and J 8 bases; nucleotides not matched to a gene: 7. CDR3 DNA sequence: TGTGCCAGCAGCCCCCTCAGGGGGCAGGGCTACACCTTC. Translating it yields CASSPLRGQGYTF.

J is TRBJ2-7 and V is TRBV6-4; possibly TRBD2 for D (6 bases). The germline gives CDR1 MRHNA, CDR2 SNTAGT. Trimming pared 7 bases from V and 6 bases from J, leaving 19 bases between. The CDR3 length is 14 residues. CDR3: CASTFSGAGCEQYF. CDR3 DNA: TGTGCCAGCACCTTTAGCGGTGCCGGCTGCGAGCAGTACTTC.